This entry lists 19 T cell receptor beta chains sequenced from one sample in a study of CD8 T cells in ankylosing spondylitis. TCRdb reprocessed the 5' RACE reads via MiXCR and lists one record per CDR3 protein. There are around 230,000 distinct CDR3 sequences in the sample; less than 10% occur only once, and nearly 7% lies in the top ten. The sequenced sample consisted of blood, either unsorted or a sorted T cell fraction (not recorded which). The receptors derive from a male donor with ankylosing spondylitis or in good health (not recorded which).

This clonotype appeared many times. The V call is TRBV10-3, the J call TRBJ2-1; D gene unclear. The V end was cut by 2 bases, the J end by 4 bases, with 9 bases between. Germline assignment: CDR1 ENHRY and CDR2 SYGVKD. The CDR3 contains 14 residues. The CDR3 DNA reads as TGTGCCATCAGTGAGGGGCAGCTTTACAATGAGCAGTTCTTC. Protein: CAISEGQLYNEQFF.

The rearrangement uses TRBV12-3 or TRBV12-4 and TRBJ2-5, with TRBD2 matching 7 bases. The CDR3 totals 14 residues. Losses at the gene ends were 5 bases for V and 4 bases for J; bases not matched to a gene: 7. The CDR3 region is CASSLSGTRETQYF. In nucleotides, the CDR3 is TGTGCCAGCAGTCTAAGCGGGACTCGAGAGACCCAGTACTTC.

The chain joins TRBV29-1 to TRBJ2-3, with D perhaps TRBD2 (5 bases). The germline V gene encodes CDR1 SQVTM and CDR2 ANQGSEA. V was shortened by 4 bases and J by 0 bases, with 11 bases between the two germline ends. The CDR3 totals 14 residues. The CDR3 nucleotides read TGCAGCGTTGTTCGGGGAACTAGCACAGATACGCAGTATTTT. This codes for CSVVRGTSTDTQYF.

This clonotype was found a few times. The chain carries TRBV5-4 and TRBJ2-1, with 11 bases matching TRBD2. Germline-derived CDR1 and CDR2 are SGHNT and YYREEE (reference sequence). Trimming took 5 bases from V and 14 from J; bases not matched to a gene: 15. The CDR3 is 15 amino acids. The CDR3 nucleotides are TGTGCCAGCAGTTCATTAGCGGGGGGGGGCCATGGGGAGTTCTTC. Amino acids: CASSSLAGGGHGEFF.

This chain uses TRBV30 with TRBJ2-2, with D maybe TRBD1 (6 bases). The CDR3 length is 15 residues. Germline lookup yields CDR1 GTSNPN and CDR2 SVGIG (reference sequence). The V end lost 2 bases, the J end lost 1 base, and 11 bases lay between the germline ends. The CDR3, as DNA: TGTGCCTGGAGTCCCTCGGACAGGAACACCGGGGAGCTGTTTTTT. Amino acid sequence: CAWSPSDRNTGELFF.

In this sample, this clonotype turned up many times. The chain has TRBV20-1 and TRBJ2-7; 10 positions agree with TRBD1. Per the germline V gene, CDR1 is DFQATT and CDR2 is SNEGSKA (reference sequence). V was pared by 5 bases and J by 6 bases, with 4 bases of the junction left unmatched. This CDR3 comprises 12 residues. The CDR3 region has the DNA TGCAGTGCTCACCGGGACAGGGGCGAGCAGTACTTC. Its protein is CSAHRDRGEQYF.

This clonotype was counted at least ten times. The rearrangement joins TRBV20-1 to TRBJ1-1; D gene unclear. Germline CDR1 and CDR2: DFQATT and SNEGSKA (reference sequence). V lost 4 bases to trimming and J lost 1 base, with 7 bases between them. There are 12 residues in the CDR3. The CDR3 loop reads CSAKTANTEAFF. The CDR3 DNA reads TGCAGTGCTAAGACCGCGAACACTGAAGCTTTCTTT.

This clonotype was detected many times. The chain employs TRBV18 and TRBJ2-7, with 10 bases identical to TRBD1. This CDR3 is built from 14 residues. J lost 2 bases, V lost 8 bases, and 6 bases had no gene match. CDR1 is KGHSH and CDR2 is LQKENI in the germline V gene. The CDR3 DNA reads as TGTGCCAGCAGCCCCGGGACAGGGGCCTACGAGCAGTACTTC. This gives the protein CASSPGTGAYEQYF.

This clonotype was observed at least ten times. The V and J genes are TRBV20-1 and TRBJ2-7; 16 nucleotides line up with TRBD2. Germline CDR1 is DFQATT and CDR2 is SNEGSKA (reference sequence). The J segment lost 4 bases and the V segment lost 6 bases, leaving 6 bases of the junction unmatched. This CDR3 contains 15 residues. CDR3 nucleotides: TGCAGTGCCCTGGGACTAGCGGGAGGGTTGTACGAGCAGTACTTC. This codes for CSALGLAGGLYEQYF.

This clonotype was observed at least ten times. CDR3 residues: CASSQDYGGGGGQPQHF. CDR3 nucleotide sequence: TGTGCCAGCAGCCAAGATTACGGGGGGGGAGGTGGTCAGCCCCAGCATTTT. V usage is TRBV3-1 and J usage is TRBJ1-5; D possibly corresponds to TRBD1 (5 bases). The length of the CDR3 is 17 residues. Germline lookup yields CDR1 LGHDT and CDR2 YNNKEL (reference sequence). Trimming stripped 0 bases from V and 6 bases from J, with 18 bases between.

This clonotype was observed at least ten times. The genes are TRBV7-2 and TRBJ1-2, with 7 bases matching TRBD1. V trimming: 3 bases; J trimming: 8 bases; junction bases outside the gene matches: 6. The CDR3 consists of 13 residues. Germline V CDR1 and CDR2: SGHTA, FQGNSA. The CDR3 region has the DNA TGTGCCAGCAGCTTCGACAGGGTGGAGGGCTACACCTTC. Translation: CASSFDRVEGYTF.

The chain has TRBV27 and TRBJ1-2, with a tentative D call TRBD1 (5 bases). The CDR3 runs 21 residues. The germline V gene has CDR1 MNHEY and CDR2 SMNVEV (reference sequence). The CDR3 DNA follows: TGTGTGGCCATTTGTCTCCTTTCGACAGCCACATGGGGAGGGCCAACCATTGGCTACACCTTC. Translation gives CVAICLLSTATWGGPTIGYTF.

This clonotype occurred many times. V is TRBV5-1 and J is TRBJ2-5; D remains unclear. Per germline, CDR1 SGHRS and CDR2 YFSETQ. The CDR3 contains 15 residues. V was pared by 0 bases and J by 5 bases, with 14 bases between. CDR3 nucleotides: TGCGCCAGCAGCTTGGCCCTCGTTCCTCAGGAGACCCAGTACTTC. Amino acids: CASSLALVPQETQYF.

This clonotype was seen repeatedly, ten times or more. The chain uses TRBV7-9 and TRBJ2-1; a weak D match, TRBD1 (5 bases). V was cut by 1 base and J by 6 bases, with 7 bases left in between. This CDR3 is built from 13 residues. In germline, CDR1 is SEHNR, CDR2 FQNEAQ (reference sequence). The CDR3 nucleotides are TGTGCCAGCAGCTTAGAAAGGGGCAATGAGCAGTTCTTC. This gives the protein CASSLERGNEQFF.

This clonotype was observed at least ten times. The V gene is TRBV15, the J gene TRBJ1-4; the match to TRBD1 covers 7 bases. This CDR3 is built from 14 residues. With 0 bases clipped from V and 8 bases from J, the junction kept 3 bases outside the gene matches. Germline V gene data show CDR1 as LNHNV and CDR2 as YYDKDF (reference sequence). The CDR3 DNA sequence: TGTGCCACCAGCAGAGAACAGGGGAGCGAAAAACTGTTTTTT. Translation gives CATSREQGSEKLFF.

This clonotype was counted at least ten times. The chain links TRBV20-1 to TRBJ2-5; TRBD2 might be the D (5 bases). Germline loops: CDR1 DFQATT, CDR2 SNEGSKA (reference sequence). V dropped 0 bases and J dropped 8 bases, with 13 bases sitting between them. The CDR3 extends over 13 amino acids. In nucleotides, the CDR3 is TGCAGTGCTAGAGAAGCGTCCCGGGGAACCCAGTACTTC. Translating gives CSAREASRGTQYF.

The sample holds a few counts of this clonotype. V usage is TRBV7-2 and J usage is TRBJ2-2; TRBD2 matches 7 bases. Germline assignment: CDR1 SGHTA and CDR2 FQGNSA. The J segment lost 4 bases and the V segment lost 7 bases, leaving 12 bases of the junction unmatched. This CDR3 comprises 16 residues. This CDR3 is CASTLQTGGGTGELFF. As DNA, the CDR3 is TGTGCCAGCACCCTTCAGACGGGAGGAGGCACCGGGGAGCTGTTTTTT.

This clonotype was detected many times. The chain joins TRBV6-6 to TRBJ1-5; D is possibly TRBD1 (6 bases). The V gene's germline CDR1 is MNHNY and CDR2 SVGAGI (reference sequence). V dropped 5 bases and J dropped 6 bases, with 11 bases sitting between them. This CDR3 comprises 13 residues. CDR3 in amino acids: CASSRQASQPQHF. DNA for the CDR3: TGTGCCAGCAGTCGACAGGCCTCTCAGCCCCAGCATTTT.

CDR3 DNA sequence: TGTGCCAGCAGCTTATCACTAGCGGGGGGGCGGGATACGCAGTATTTT. It yields the protein CASSLSLAGGRDTQYF. The gene calls are TRBV11-2 and TRBJ2-3; 13 nucleotides line up with TRBD2. The CDR3 consists of 16 residues. CDR1 and CDR2 (germline): SGHAT, FQNNGV. V dropped 2 bases and J dropped 6; count of bases not matched to a gene: 5.